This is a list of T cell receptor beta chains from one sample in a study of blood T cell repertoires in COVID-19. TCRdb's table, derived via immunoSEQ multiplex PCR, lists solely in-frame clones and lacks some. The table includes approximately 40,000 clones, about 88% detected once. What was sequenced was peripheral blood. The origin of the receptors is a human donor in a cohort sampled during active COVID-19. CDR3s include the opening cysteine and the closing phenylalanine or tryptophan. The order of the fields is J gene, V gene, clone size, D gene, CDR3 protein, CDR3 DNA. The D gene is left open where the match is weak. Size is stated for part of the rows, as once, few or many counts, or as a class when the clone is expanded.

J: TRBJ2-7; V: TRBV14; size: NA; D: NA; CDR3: CASSQGHYEQYF; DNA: TGTGCCAGCAGCCAAGGGCACTACGAGCAGTACTTC
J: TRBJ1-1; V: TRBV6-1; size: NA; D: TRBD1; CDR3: CASSEAWTGQTEAFF; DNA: TGTGCCAGCAGTGAAGCATGGACAGGGCAGACTGAAGCTTTCTTT
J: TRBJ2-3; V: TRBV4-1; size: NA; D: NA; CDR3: CASSGLVTDTQYF; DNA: TGCGCCAGCTCGGGACTCGTAACAGATACGCAGTATTTT
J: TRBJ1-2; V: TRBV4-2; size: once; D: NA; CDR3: CASSQDREGWSGYTF; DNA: TGTGCCAGCAGCCAAGATAGGGAGGGCTGGAGTGGCTACACCTTC
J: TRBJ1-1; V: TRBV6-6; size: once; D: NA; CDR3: CASSYGTGDWNTEAFF; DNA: TGTGCCAGCAGTTACGGTACGGGGGATTGGAACACTGAAGCTTTCTTT
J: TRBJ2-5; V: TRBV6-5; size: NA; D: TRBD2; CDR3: CASSLSGGRETQYF; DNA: TGTGCCAGCAGCCTCTCGGGGGGGCGCGAGACCCAGTACTTC
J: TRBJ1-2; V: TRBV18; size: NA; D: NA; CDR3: CASSLQDDYGYTF; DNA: TGTGCCAGCTCACTACAGGATGACTATGGCTACACCTTC
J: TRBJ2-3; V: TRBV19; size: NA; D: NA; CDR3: CASSIEADTQYF; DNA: TGTGCCAGTAGTATAGAGGCCGATACGCAGTATTTT
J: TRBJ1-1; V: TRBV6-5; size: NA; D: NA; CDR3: CASSYPGDTEAFF; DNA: TGTGCCAGCAGTTACCCAGGGGACACTGAAGCTTTCTTT
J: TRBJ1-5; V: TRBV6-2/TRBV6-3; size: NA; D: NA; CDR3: CASSRIGRNQPQHF; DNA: TGTGCCAGCAGCCGGATTGGGCGCAATCAGCCCCAGCATTTT
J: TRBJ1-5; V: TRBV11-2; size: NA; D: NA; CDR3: CASSGGDIQPQHF; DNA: TGTGCCAGCAGCGGGGGCGACATTCAGCCCCAGCATTTT
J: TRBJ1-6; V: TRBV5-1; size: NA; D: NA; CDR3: CASSFGQSFNSPLHF; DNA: TGCGCCAGCAGCTTTGGACAGTCATTTAATTCACCCCTCCACTTT
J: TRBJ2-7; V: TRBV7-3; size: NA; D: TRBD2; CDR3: CASSRSSGGAYEQYF; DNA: TGTGCCAGCAGCCGCAGCAGCGGGGGGGCCTACGAGCAGTACTTC
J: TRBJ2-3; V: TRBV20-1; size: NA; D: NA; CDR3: CSARSTNTQYF; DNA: TGCAGTGCTCGTAGCACAAATACGCAGTATTTT
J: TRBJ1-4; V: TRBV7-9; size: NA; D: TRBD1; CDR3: CASSLGTGEEKLFF; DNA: TGTGCCAGCAGCCTCGGGACAGGGGAGGAAAAACTGTTTTTT
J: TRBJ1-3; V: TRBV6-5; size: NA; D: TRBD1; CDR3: CASTRGLGNTIYF; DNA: TGTGCCAGCACCAGGGGGCTCGGAAACACCATATATTTT
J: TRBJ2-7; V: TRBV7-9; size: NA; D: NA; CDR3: CASSVQQAFRDEQYF; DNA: TGTGCCAGCAGCGTACAACAGGCATTCCGTGACGAGCAGTACTTC
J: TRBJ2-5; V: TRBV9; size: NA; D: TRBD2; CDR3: CASSPSSGGAFETQYF; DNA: TGTGCCAGCAGCCCCTCTAGCGGGGGGGCTTTTGAGACCCAGTACTTC
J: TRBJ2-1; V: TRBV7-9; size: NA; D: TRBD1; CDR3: CASSARTGGFYNEQFF; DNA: TGTGCCAGCAGCGCCCGGACAGGGGGGTTCTACAATGAGCAGTTCTTC
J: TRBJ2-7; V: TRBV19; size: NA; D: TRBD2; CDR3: CATGGGTYEQYF; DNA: TGTGCCACCGGGGGGGGAACCTACGAGCAGTACTTC
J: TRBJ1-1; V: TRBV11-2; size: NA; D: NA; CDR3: CASSLGGRGNTEAFF; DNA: TGTGCCAGCAGCTTAGGAGGCAGGGGGAACACTGAAGCTTTCTTT
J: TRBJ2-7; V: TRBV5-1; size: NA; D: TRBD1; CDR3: CASSAATGTVYEQYF; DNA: TGCGCCAGCAGCGCCGCTACCGGGACAGTCTACGAGCAGTACTTC
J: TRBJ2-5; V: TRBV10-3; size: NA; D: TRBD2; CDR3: CAISESTRLAGGDQETQYF; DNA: TGTGCCATCAGTGAGTCGACTCGACTAGCGGGGGGGGACCAAGAGACCCAGTACTTC
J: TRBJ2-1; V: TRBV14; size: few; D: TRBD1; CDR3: CASSQGSRTGFEQFF; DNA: TGTGCCAGCAGCCAAGGAAGCCGGACAGGCTTCGAGCAGTTCTTC
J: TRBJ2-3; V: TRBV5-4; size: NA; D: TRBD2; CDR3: CASSSRTSGGTDTQYF; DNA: TGTGCCAGCAGCTCCCGGACTAGCGGAGGCACAGATACGCAGTATTTT
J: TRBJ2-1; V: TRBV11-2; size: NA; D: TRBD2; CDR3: CASSSSSGGDYNEQFF; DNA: TGTGCCAGCAGCTCCTCAAGCGGGGGGGATTACAATGAGCAGTTCTTC
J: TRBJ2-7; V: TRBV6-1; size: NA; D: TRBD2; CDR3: CASSEATSGAPYEQYF; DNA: TGTGCCAGCAGTGAAGCGACTAGCGGGGCCCCCTACGAGCAGTACTTC
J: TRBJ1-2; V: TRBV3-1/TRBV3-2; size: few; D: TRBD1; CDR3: CASSQLGTGVGGYTF; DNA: TGTGCCAGCAGCCAACTAGGGACAGGGGTTGGTGGCTACACCTTC
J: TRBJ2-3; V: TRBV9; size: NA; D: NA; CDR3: CASSKSEPFTDTQYF; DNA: TGTGCCAGCAGCAAAAGCGAGCCTTTCACAGATACGCAGTATTTT
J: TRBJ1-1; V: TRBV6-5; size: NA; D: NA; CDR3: CASSYVAGFSNTEAFF; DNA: TGTGCCAGCAGTTACGTCGCAGGGTTTTCGAACACTGAAGCTTTCTTT
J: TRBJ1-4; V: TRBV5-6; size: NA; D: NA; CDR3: CASSQYGIGTNEKLFF; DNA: TGTGCCAGCAGCCAATATGGTATCGGAACTAATGAAAAACTGTTTTTT
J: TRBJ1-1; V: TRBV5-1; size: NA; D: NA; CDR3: CASSLDGIGTEAFF; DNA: TGCGCCAGCAGCTTGGACGGGATCGGCACTGAAGCTTTCTTT
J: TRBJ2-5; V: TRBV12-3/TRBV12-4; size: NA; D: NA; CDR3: CASSLSGKETQYF; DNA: TGTGCCAGCAGTTTGTCGGGGAAAGAGACCCAGTACTTC
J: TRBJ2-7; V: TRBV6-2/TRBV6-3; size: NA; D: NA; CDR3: CASSPPGRGKNEQYF; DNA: TGTGCCAGCAGCCCGCCGGGGAGGGGGAAGAACGAGCAGTACTTC
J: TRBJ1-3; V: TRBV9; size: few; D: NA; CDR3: CASSDDRPDSGNTIYF; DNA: TGTGCCAGCAGCGATGACAGGCCCGACTCTGGAAACACCATATATTTT
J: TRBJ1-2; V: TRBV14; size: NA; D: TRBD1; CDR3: CASSQQTGGPYGYTF; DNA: TGTGCCAGCAGCCAACAGACAGGGGGGCCTTATGGCTACACCTTC
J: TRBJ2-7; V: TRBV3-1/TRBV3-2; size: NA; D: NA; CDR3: CASSPPTGSYEQYF; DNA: TGTGCCAGCAGCCCTCCAACGGGGAGCTACGAGCAGTACTTC
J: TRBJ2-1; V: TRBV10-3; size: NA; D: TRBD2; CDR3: CAISDSGDYNEQFF; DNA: TGTGCCATCAGTGACAGCGGGGATTACAATGAGCAGTTCTTC
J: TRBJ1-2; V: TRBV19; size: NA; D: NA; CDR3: CASSIEGTPQGGYTF; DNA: TGTGCCAGTAGTATAGAGGGGACACCTCAAGGGGGCTACACCTTC
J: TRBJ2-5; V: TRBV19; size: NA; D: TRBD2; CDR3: CASSPGLAQETQYF; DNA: TGTGCCAGTAGTCCGGGACTAGCCCAAGAGACCCAGTACTTC
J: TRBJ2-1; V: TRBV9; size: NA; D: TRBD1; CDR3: CASSVGFADRYNEQFF; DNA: TGTGCCAGCAGCGTTGGGTTCGCGGACAGGTACAATGAGCAGTTCTTC
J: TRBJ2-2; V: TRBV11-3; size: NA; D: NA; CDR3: CASSFRESGELFF; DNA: TGTGCCAGCAGCTTCCGGGAGTCCGGGGAGCTGTTTTTT
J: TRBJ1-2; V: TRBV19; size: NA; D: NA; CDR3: CASSTGVGYTF; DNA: TGTGCCAGTAGTACGGGTGTTGGCTACACCTTC
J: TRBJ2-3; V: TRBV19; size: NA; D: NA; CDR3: CASSTRGSTDTQYF; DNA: TGTGCCAGTAGTACCAGGGGAAGCACAGATACGCAGTATTTT
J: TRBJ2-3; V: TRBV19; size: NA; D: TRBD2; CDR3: CASSIAAASGGITDTQYF; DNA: TGTGCCAGTAGTATAGCGGCGGCTAGCGGGGGGATAACAGATACGCAGTATTTT
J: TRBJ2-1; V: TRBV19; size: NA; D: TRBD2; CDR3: CASSIAAGLPYNEQFF; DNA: TGTGCCAGTAGTATAGCAGCGGGGCTACCCTACAATGAGCAGTTCTTC
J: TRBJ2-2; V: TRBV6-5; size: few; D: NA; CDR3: CASSGHLKGELFF; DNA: TGTGCCAGCTCGGGACATTTAAAGGGGGAGCTGTTTTTT
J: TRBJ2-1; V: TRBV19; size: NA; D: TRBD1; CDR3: CASSRHDRGSYNEQFF; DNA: TGTGCCAGTAGTAGGCACGACAGGGGCTCCTACAATGAGCAGTTCTTC
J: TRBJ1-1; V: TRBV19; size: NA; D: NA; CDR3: CASSLDLDYEAFF; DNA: TGTGCCAGTAGTTTGGACCTCGACTATGAAGCTTTCTTT
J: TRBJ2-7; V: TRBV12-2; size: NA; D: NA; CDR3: CASRLVTGGISYEQYF; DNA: TGTGCAAGTCGCTTAGTCACAGGGGGCATCTCCTACGAGCAGTACTTC